This T cell receptor (beta chain) was recorded in a study of beta chain features in type 1 diabetes. This clone was counted a few times. Its antigen is as yet unknown. This CDR3 region has 14 residues. V was clipped by 3 bases and J by 9 bases, with 15 bases between them. Looked up from germline, CDR1 is MGHDK and CDR2 is SYGVNS. Isolated RNA was reverse transcribed in full, so expressed TCRB transcripts were sequenced. TCRdb's copy holds only in-frame clones and misses some; the assay was immunoSEQ multiplex PCR. The profile shows under 300,000 clones, about a tenth of them singletons. Findings and caveats of the study: Significant though moderate, a shortening of TCRB CDR3s appeared in all four CD4+ subsets of Type 1 diabetes patients.

The chain has TRBV25-1 and TRBJ2-1; TRBD1 might be the D (7 bases). The sequenced material came from naive CD4+ T cells from blood. This TCR came from a man younger than 40 with type 1 diabetes. DNA of the CDR3: TGTGCCAGCAGTGACCTCTACAGGGGAGGTGAGCAGTTCTTC. Its protein product is CASSDLYRGGEQFF.